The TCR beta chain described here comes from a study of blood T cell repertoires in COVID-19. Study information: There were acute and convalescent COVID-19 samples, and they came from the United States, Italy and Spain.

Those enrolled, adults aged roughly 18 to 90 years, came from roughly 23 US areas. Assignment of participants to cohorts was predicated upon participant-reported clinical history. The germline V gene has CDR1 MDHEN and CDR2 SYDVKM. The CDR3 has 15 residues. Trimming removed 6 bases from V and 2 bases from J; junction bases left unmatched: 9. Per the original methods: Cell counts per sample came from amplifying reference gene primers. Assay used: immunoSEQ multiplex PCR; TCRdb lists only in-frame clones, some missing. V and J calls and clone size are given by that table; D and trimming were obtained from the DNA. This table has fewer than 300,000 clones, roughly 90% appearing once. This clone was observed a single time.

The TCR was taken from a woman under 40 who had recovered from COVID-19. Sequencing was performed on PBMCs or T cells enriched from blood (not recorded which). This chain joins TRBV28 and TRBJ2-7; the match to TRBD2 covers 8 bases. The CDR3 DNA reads TGTGCCAGCAGGCCGGGGGGGAGGGGCACCTACGAGCAGTACTTC. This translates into CASRPGGRGTYEQYF.